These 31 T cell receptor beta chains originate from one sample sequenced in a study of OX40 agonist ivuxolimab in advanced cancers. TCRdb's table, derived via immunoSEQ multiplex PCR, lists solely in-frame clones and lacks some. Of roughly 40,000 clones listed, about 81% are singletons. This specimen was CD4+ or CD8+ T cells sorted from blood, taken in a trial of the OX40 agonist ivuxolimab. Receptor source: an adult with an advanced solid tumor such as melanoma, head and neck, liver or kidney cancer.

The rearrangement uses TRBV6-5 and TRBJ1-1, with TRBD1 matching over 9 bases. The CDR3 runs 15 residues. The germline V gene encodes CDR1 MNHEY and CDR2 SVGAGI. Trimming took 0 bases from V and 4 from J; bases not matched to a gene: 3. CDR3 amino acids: CASSYSQGAPTEAFF. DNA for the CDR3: TGTGCCAGCAGTTACTCACAGGGGGCGCCCACTGAAGCTTTCTTT.

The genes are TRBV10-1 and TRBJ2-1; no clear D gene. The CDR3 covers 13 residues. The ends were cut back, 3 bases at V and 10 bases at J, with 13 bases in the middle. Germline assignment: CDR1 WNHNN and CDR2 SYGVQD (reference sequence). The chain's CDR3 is CASSDVALEEQFF. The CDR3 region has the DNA TGCGCCAGCAGTGATGTAGCACTTGAGGAGCAGTTCTTC.

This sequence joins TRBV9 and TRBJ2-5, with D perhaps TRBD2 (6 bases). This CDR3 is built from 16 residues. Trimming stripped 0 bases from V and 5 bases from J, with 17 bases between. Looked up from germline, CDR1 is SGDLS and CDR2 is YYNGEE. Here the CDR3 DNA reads TGTGCCAGCAGCGTAGCTGGGGGGACCTCGGCGGAGACCCAGTACTTC. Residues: CASSVAGGTSAETQYF. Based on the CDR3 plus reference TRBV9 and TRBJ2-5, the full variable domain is DSGVTQTPKHLITATGQRVTLRCSPRSGDLSVYWYQQSLDQGLQFLIQYYNGEERAKGNILERFSAQQFPDLHSELNLSSLELGDSALYFCASSVAGGTSAETQYFGPGTRLLVL.

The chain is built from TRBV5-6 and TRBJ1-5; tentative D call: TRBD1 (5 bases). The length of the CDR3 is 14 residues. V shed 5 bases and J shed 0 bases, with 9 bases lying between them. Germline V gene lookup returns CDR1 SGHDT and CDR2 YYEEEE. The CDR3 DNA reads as TGTGCCAGCAGAGACAGTTATAGCAATCAGCCCCAGCATTTT. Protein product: CASRDSYSNQPQHF.

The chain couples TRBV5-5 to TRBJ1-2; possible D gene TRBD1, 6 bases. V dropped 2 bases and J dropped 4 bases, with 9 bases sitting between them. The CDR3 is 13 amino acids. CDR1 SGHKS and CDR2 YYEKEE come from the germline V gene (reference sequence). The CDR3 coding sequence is TGTGCCAGCAGCTTAGGGGGGTTCTATGGCTACACCTTC. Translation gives CASSLGGFYGYTF. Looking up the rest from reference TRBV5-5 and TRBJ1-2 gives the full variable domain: DAGVTQSPTHLIKTRGQQVTLRCSPISGHKSVSWYQQVLGQGPQFIFQYYEKEERGRGNFPDRFSARQFPNYSSELNVNALLLGDSALYLCASSLGGFYGYTFGSGTRLTVV.

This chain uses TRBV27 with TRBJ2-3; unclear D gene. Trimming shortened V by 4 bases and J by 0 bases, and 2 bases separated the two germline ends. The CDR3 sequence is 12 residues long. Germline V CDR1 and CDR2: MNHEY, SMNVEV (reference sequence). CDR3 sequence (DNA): TGTGCCAGCAGTTACAGCACAGATACGCAGTATTTT. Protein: CASSYSTDTQYF.

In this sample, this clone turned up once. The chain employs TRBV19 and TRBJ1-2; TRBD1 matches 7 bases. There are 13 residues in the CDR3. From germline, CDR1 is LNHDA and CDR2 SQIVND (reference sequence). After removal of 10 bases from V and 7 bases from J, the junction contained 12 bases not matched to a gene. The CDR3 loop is CATRGQVGSGYTF. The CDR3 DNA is TGTGCCACAAGGGGGCAAGTGGGGAGTGGCTACACCTTC. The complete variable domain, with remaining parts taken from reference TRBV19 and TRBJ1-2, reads DGGITQSPKYLFRKEGQNVTLSCEQNLNHDAMYWYRQDPGQGLRLIYYSQIVNDFQKGDIAEGYSVSREKKESFPLTVTSAQKNPTAFYLCATRGQVGSGYTFGSGTRLTVV.

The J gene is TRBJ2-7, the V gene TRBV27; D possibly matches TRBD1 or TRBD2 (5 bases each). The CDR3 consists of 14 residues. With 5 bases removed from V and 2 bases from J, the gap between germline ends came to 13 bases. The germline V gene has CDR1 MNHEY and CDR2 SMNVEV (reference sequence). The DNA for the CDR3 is TGTGCCAGCAGTGCCGGGACCCCCGCCTACGAGCAGTACTTC. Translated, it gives CASSAGTPAYEQYF.

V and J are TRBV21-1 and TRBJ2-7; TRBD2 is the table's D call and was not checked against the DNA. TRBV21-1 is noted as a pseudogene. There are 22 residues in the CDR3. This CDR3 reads CASSKAGRDLAGEPDGGLEQYF. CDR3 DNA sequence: TGTGCCAGCAGCAAAGCAGGCAGGGACTTAGCGGGAGAGCCAGACGGAGGACTCGAGCAGTACTTC.

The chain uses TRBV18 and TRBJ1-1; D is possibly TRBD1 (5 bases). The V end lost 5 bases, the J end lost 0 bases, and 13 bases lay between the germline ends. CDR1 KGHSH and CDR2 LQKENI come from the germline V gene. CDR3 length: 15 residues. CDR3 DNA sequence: TGTGCCAGCTCAGTAGCCCGGGACGTGAACACTGAAGCTTTCTTT. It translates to CASSVARDVNTEAFF. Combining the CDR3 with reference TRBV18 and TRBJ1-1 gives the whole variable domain NAGVMQNPRHLVRRRGQEARLRCSPMKGHSHVYWYRQLPEEGLKFMVYLQKENIIDESGMPKERFSAEFPKEGPSILRIQQVVRGDSAAYFCASSVARDVNTEAFFGQGTRLTVV.

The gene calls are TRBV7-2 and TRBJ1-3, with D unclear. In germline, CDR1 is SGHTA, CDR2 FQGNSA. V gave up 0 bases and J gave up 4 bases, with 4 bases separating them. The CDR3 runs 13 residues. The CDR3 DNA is TGTGCCAGCAGCTTAGCGCGGGGAAACACCATATATTTT. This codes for CASSLARGNTIYF.

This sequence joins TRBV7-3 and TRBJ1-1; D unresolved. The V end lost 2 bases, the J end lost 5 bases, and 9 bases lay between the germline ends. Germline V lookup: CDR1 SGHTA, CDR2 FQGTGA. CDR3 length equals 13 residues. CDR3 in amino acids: CASSLDPGTEAFF. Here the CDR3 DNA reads TGTGCCAGCAGCTTAGATCCCGGGACTGAAGCTTTCTTT.

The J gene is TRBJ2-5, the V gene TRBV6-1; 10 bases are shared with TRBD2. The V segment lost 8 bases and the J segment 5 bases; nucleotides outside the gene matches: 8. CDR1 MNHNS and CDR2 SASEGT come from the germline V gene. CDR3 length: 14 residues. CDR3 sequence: CASRRAGGLETQYF. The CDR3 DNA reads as TGTGCCAGCCGACGAGCGGGAGGGCTGGAGACCCAGTACTTC.

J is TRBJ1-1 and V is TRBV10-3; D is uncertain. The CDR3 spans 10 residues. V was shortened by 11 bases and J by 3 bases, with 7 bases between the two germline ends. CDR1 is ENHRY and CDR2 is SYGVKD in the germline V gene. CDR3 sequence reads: CASRDTEAFF. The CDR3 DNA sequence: TGTGCCTCGAGGGACACTGAAGCTTTCTTT.

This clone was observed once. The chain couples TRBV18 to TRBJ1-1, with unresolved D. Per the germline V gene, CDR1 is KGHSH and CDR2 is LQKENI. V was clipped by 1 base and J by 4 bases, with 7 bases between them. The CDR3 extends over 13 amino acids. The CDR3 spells CASSPQDGTEAFF. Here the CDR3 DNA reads TGTGCCAGCTCACCACAGGACGGCACTGAAGCTTTCTTT.

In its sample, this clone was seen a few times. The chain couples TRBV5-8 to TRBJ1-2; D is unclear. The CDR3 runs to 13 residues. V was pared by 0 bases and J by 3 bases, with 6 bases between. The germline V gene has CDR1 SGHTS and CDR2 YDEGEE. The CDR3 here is CASSLGRDYGYTF. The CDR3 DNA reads TGTGCCAGCAGCTTGGGGAGGGACTATGGCTACACCTTC.

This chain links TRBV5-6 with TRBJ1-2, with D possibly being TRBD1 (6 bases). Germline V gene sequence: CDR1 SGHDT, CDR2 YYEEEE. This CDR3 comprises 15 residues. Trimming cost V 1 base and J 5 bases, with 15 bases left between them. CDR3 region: CASSLYSGAMYGYTF. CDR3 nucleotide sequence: TGTGCCAGCAGCTTGTATTCAGGGGCGATGTATGGCTACACCTTC.

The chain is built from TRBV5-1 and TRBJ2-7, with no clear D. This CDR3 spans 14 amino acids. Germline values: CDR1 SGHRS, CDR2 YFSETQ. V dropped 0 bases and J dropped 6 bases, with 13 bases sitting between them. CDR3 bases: TGCGCCAGCAGCTTGGAAGGTCGCGAAGGCGAGCAGTACTTC. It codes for CASSLEGREGEQYF.

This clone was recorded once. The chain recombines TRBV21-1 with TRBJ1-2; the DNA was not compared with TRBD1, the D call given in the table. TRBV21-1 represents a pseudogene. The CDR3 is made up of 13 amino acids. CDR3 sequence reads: CASNPQGEYGYTF. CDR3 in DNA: TGTGCCAGCAACCCTCAGGGGGAGTATGGCTACACCTTC.

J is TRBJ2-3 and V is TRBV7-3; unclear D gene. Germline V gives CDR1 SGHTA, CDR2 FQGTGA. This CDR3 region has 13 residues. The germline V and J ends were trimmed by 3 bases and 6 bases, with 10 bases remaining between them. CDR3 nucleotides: TGTGCCAGCAGCTTCGGTCCCCCGGATACGCAGTATTTT. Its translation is CASSFGPPDTQYF.

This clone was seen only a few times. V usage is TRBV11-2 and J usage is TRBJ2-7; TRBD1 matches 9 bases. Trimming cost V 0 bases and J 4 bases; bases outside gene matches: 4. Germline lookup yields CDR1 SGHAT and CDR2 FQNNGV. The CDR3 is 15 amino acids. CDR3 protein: CASSLDYRGPYEQYF. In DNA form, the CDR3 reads TGTGCCAGCAGCTTAGATTACAGGGGGCCGTACGAGCAGTACTTC. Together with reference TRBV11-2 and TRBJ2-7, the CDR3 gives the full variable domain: EAGVAQSPRYKIIEKRQSVAFWCNPISGHATLYWYQQILGQGPKLLIQFQNNGVVDDSQLPKDRFSAERLKGVDSTLKIQPAKLEDSAVYLCASSLDYRGPYEQYFGPGTRLTVT.

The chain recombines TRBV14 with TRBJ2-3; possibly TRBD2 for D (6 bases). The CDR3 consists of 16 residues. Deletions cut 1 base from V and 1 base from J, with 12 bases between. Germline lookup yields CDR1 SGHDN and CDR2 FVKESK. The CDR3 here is CASSQGGGLRTDTQYF. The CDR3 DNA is TGTGCCAGCAGCCAAGGGGGAGGACTACGCACAGATACGCAGTATTTT.

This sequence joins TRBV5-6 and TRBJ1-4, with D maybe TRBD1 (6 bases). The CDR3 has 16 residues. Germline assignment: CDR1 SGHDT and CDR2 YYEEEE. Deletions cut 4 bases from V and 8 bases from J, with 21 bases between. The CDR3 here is CASSTQDGRGREKLFF. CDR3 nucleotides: TGTGCCAGCAGCACCCAAGACGGCAGGGGCAGGGAAAAACTGTTTTTT.

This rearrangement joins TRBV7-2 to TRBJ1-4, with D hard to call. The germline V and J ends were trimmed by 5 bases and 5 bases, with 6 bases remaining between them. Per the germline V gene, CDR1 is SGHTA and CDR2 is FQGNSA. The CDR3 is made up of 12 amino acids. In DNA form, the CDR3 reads TGTGCCAGCAGCAGGGAAAATGAAAAACTGTTTTTT. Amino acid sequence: CASSRENEKLFF.

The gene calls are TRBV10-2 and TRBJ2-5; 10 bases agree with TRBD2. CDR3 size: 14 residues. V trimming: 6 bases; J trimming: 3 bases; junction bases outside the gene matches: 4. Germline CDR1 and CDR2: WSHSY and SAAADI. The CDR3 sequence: CASSPTSGKETQYF. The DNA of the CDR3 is TGCGCCAGCAGCCCTACTAGCGGGAAAGAGACCCAGTACTTC.

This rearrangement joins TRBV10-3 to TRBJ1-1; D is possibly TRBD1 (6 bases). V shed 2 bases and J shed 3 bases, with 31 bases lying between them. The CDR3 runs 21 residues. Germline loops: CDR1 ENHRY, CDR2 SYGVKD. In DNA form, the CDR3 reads TGTGCCATCAGTGAGATGCGCCAGGGGTCGGGTCACCCGCCGGAGGACACTGAAGCTTTCTTT. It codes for CAISEMRQGSGHPPEDTEAFF.

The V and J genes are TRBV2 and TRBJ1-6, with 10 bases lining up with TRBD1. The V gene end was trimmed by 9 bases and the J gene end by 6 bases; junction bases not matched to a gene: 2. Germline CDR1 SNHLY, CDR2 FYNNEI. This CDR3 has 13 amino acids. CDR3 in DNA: TGTGCCAGGGGACAGGGGCTTAATTCACCCCTCCACTTT. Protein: CARGQGLNSPLHF.

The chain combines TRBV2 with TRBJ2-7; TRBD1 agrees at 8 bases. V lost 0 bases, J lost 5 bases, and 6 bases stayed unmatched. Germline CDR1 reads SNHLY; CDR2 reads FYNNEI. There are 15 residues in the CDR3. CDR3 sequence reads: CASSEAWTGHDEQYF. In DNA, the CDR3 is TGTGCCAGCAGTGAAGCATGGACAGGGCACGACGAGCAGTACTTC.

DNA for the CDR3: TGTGCCGGAGGGGCGGGAGCGTACAATGAGCAGTTCTTC. The encoded protein is CAGGAGAYNEQFF. J is TRBJ2-1 and V is TRBV2; 7 nucleotides match TRBD2. The CDR3 totals 13 residues. The V segment lost 11 bases and the J segment 4 bases; nucleotides outside the gene matches: 8. The V gene's germline CDR1 is SNHLY and CDR2 FYNNEI.

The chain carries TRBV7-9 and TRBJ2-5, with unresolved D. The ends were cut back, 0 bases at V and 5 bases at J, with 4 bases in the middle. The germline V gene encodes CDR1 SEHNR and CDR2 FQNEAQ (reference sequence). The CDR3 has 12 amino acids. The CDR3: CASSLAWETQYF. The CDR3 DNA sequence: TGTGCCAGCAGCTTAGCGTGGGAGACCCAGTACTTC.

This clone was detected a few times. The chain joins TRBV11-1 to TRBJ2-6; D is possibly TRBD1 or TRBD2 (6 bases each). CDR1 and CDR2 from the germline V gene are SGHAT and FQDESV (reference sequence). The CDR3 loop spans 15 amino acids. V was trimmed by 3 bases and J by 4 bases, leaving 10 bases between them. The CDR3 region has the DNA TGTGCCAGCAGCTTGTGGGGGGCCGGGGCCAACGTCCTGACTTTC. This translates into CASSLWGAGANVLTF.